This T cell receptor beta chain was recovered during a study of cytotoxic CD8 clonotypes in ibrutinib-treated CLL. The table came from immunoSEQ multiplex PCR; TCRdb's copy has only in-frame clones and leaves some out. Of hundreds of thousands of clones listed, more than 65% are singletons. This clone was observed once. Germline V gives CDR1 SGHKS, CDR2 YYEKEE (reference sequence). The CDR3 covers 16 residues. V was trimmed by 4 bases and J by 0 bases, leaving 16 bases between them. The clonotype comes from a human donor with chronic lymphocytic leukemia. The specimen comprised PBMCs, sampled after 12 months of ibrutinib treatment. The gene calls are TRBV5-5 and TRBJ1-2; possible D gene TRBD1, 5 bases. CDR3 coding DNA: TGTGCCAGCAGCCCACTGGGAGGGGCGTCTAACTATGGCTACACCTTC. Translation gives CASSPLGGASNYGYTF.